The 16 T cell receptor beta chains below were found in one sample sequenced in a study of OX40 agonist ivuxolimab in advanced cancers. TCRdb's copy holds only in-frame clones and misses some; the assay was immunoSEQ multiplex PCR. The sample records roughly 90,000 clones, approximately 91% being singletons. The starting material was CD4+ or CD8+ T cells sorted from blood, obtained in a trial of the OX40 agonist ivuxolimab. These receptors were taken from an adult with an advanced solid tumor such as melanoma, head and neck, liver or kidney cancer.

The CDR3 DNA reads TGCGCCAGCAGCTTGACCCGGGACAGGAACACAGATACGCAGTATTTT. It specifies CASSLTRDRNTDTQYF. This chain joins TRBV5-1 and TRBJ2-3; 8 bases match TRBD1. V lost 1 base, J lost 2 bases, and 6 bases stayed unmatched. This CDR3 spans 16 amino acids. Per germline, CDR1 SGHRS and CDR2 YFSETQ.

The rearrangement links TRBV2 to TRBJ1-2; 9 bases match TRBD1. The CDR3 sequence is 15 residues long. The junction had 13 bases not matched to a gene; V was cut back by 10 bases and J by 4 bases. Germline V lookup: CDR1 SNHLY, CDR2 FYNNEI. The CDR3 region has the DNA TGTGCCACCCGCATGGGACAGGGTGGGGCCTATGGCTACACCTTC. This sequence encodes CATRMGQGGAYGYTF.

This chain links TRBV4-3 with TRBJ2-2; D possibly corresponds to TRBD1 (5 bases). Trimming took off 1 base at V and 0 bases at J, with 9 bases between the two ends. CDR1 and CDR2 (germline): LGHNA, YSLEER. There are 16 residues in the CDR3. CDR3 sequence (DNA): TGCGCCAGCAGCCAAGGGACATATACGAACACCGGGGAGCTGTTTTTT. Translation: CASSQGTYTNTGELFF.

The chain recombines TRBV5-8 with TRBJ2-7; 9 positions agree with TRBD2. CDR3 length: 16 residues. Germline lookup yields CDR1 SGHTS and CDR2 YDEGEE. J was trimmed by 6 bases and V by 4 bases; bases with no gene match: 14. The CDR3 coding sequence is TGTGCCAGCAGCCACGGTTTGGCGCGGGAGGGCGGCGAGCAGTACTTC. Amino acid sequence: CASSHGLAREGGEQYF. The whole variable domain, filled in from reference TRBV5-8 and TRBJ2-7, reads EAGVTQSPTHLIKTRGQQATLRCSPISGHTSVYWYQQALGLGLQFLLWYDEGEERNRGNFPPRFSGRQFPNYSSELNVNALELEDSALYLCASSHGLAREGGEQYFGPGTRLTVT.

This chain links TRBV4-2 with TRBJ2-3; 8 positions agree with TRBD2. J lost 2 bases, V lost 4 bases, and 2 bases had no gene match. The CDR3 is made up of 14 amino acids. The germline gives CDR1 LGHNA, CDR2 YNFKEQ. The CDR3 DNA sequence: TGTGCCAGCAGCCTAGGACTAGCCACAGATACGCAGTATTTT. Its translation is CASSLGLATDTQYF.

The chain combines TRBV15 with TRBJ2-1, with 9 bases aligning to TRBD2. The germline V gene encodes CDR1 LNHNV and CDR2 YYDKDF (reference sequence). This CDR3 spans 16 amino acids. V shed 0 bases and J 12 bases; nucleotides not matched to a gene: 12. This CDR3 is CATSRDTLAGFGGQFF. In DNA, the CDR3 is TGTGCCACCAGCAGAGATACTCTAGCGGGATTTGGTGGGCAGTTCTTC. Variable domain in full (rest from reference TRBV15 and TRBJ2-1): DAMVIQNPRYQVTQFGKPVTLSCSQTLNHNVMYWYQQKSSQAPKLLFHYYDKDFNNEADTPDNFQSRRPNTSFCFLDIRSPGLGDTAMYLCATSRDTLAGFGGQFFGPGTRLTVL.

The chain links TRBV10-3 to TRBJ2-7; the D gene could be TRBD1 or TRBD2 (5 bases each). This CDR3 contains 13 residues. V was clipped by 6 bases and J by 3 bases, with 12 bases between them. CDR1 is ENHRY and CDR2 is SYGVKD in the germline V gene. The CDR3 coding sequence is TGTGCCATCAGCCCGGGACCGAACTACGAGCAGTACTTC. Encoded protein: CAISPGPNYEQYF.

CDR3 protein: CASSFGDGRYQETQYF. The CDR3 nucleotides read TGCGCCAGCAGCTTCGGGGACGGACGGTACCAAGAGACCCAGTACTTC. V gene TRBV5-1 combines with J gene TRBJ2-5; D might be TRBD1 or TRBD2, each matching 5 bases. The CDR3 sequence is 16 residues long. Trimming took 2 bases from V and 0 from J, leaving 14 bases between them. Germline loops: CDR1 SGHRS, CDR2 YFSETQ.

This chain uses TRBV28 with TRBJ1-2; 8 bases line up with TRBD1. V shed 6 bases and J 5 bases; nucleotides not matched to a gene: 5. CDR1 MDHEN and CDR2 SYDVKM come from the germline V gene. The CDR3 consists of 13 residues. Here the CDR3 reads CASSPDRVYGYTF. The CDR3 DNA sequence: TGTGCCAGCAGCCCGGACAGGGTGTATGGCTACACCTTC.

This chain connects TRBV27 to TRBJ2-1; D gene ambiguous. Trimming cost V 6 bases and J 6 bases, with 15 bases left between them. The CDR3 is 14 residues long. Germline CDR1 MNHEY, CDR2 SMNVEV (reference sequence). DNA for the CDR3: TGTGCCAGCAGATCACAGAATGCAGGCAATGAGCAGTTCTTC. Amino acid sequence: CASRSQNAGNEQFF.

J is TRBJ1-2 and V is TRBV7-9; possible D gene TRBD1, 6 bases. V dropped 5 bases and J dropped 6 bases, with 13 bases sitting between them. This CDR3 is 13 amino acids long. Germline V CDR1 and CDR2: SEHNR, FQNEAQ (reference sequence). The CDR3 DNA sequence: TGTGCCAGCAGCCTTAGCGGGGGCAATGGCTACACCTTC. As protein: CASSLSGGNGYTF. Full variable domain (outside the CDR3, taken from reference TRBV7-9 and TRBJ1-2): DTGVSQNPRHKITKRGQNVTFRCDPISEHNRLYWYRQTLGQGPEFLTYFQNEAQLEKSRLLSDRFSAERPKGSFSTLEIQRTEQGDSAMYLCASSLSGGNGYTFGSGTRLTVV.

This clone appeared once. The chain links TRBV7-2 to TRBJ2-5; D may be TRBD1 or TRBD2 (6 bases each). V was pared by 2 bases and J by 7 bases, with 17 bases between. Germline V gene lookup returns CDR1 SGHTA and CDR2 FQGNSA. The CDR3 extends over 15 amino acids. The CDR3 here is CASSLRGLRGVTQYF. CDR3 nucleotides: TGTGCCAGCAGCTTACGCGGTCTAAGGGGGGTGACCCAGTACTTC. Using reference TRBV7-2 and TRBJ2-5 for the parts outside the CDR3, the full variable domain is GAGVSQSPSNKVTEKGKDVELRCDPISGHTALYWYRQSLGQGLEFLIYFQGNSAPDKSGLPSDRFSAERTGGSVSTLTIQRTQQEDSAVYLCASSLRGLRGVTQYFGPGTRLLVL.

The chain employs TRBV10-1 and TRBJ2-1, with unresolved D. Germline V lookup: CDR1 WNHNN, CDR2 SYGVQD (reference sequence). The CDR3 has 11 residues. The germline V and J ends were trimmed by 0 bases and 10 bases, with 4 bases remaining between them. The CDR3 DNA follows: TGCGCCAGCAGTGAGTCGTCGGAGCAGTTCTTC. Amino acid sequence: CASSESSEQFF.

CDR3 sequence: CASSPEGGLAGVYNEQFF. DNA for the CDR3: TGTGCCAGCAGTCCCGAGGGTGGACTAGCGGGAGTATACAATGAGCAGTTCTTC. The chain has TRBV27 and TRBJ2-1; TRBD2 matches 13 bases. Germline V lookup: CDR1 MNHEY, CDR2 SMNVEV (reference sequence). V lost 5 bases and J lost 4; bases outside the gene matches: 11. There are 18 residues in the CDR3.

V and J are TRBV18 and TRBJ2-5; TRBD2 might be the D (6 bases). The J call could be wrong; TRBJ2-7 is a better fit for the DNA end. This CDR3 has 17 amino acids. CDR1 and CDR2 (germline): KGHSH, LQKENI. The CDR3 sequence is CASSRKLGLLSSYEQYF. CDR3 in DNA: TGTGCCAGCTCACGCAAACTCGGACTATTGAGCTCCTACGAGCAGTACTTC.

The CDR3 nucleotides read TGCGCCAGCAGCCAAGGTGGAGTAACCTACGAGCAGTACTTC. Translating gives CASSQGGVTYEQYF. The chain uses TRBV4-1 and TRBJ2-7; no firm D call. V was pared by 1 base and J by 2 bases, with 9 bases between. CDR3 size: 14 residues. Germline CDR1 is MGHRA and CDR2 is YSYEKL.